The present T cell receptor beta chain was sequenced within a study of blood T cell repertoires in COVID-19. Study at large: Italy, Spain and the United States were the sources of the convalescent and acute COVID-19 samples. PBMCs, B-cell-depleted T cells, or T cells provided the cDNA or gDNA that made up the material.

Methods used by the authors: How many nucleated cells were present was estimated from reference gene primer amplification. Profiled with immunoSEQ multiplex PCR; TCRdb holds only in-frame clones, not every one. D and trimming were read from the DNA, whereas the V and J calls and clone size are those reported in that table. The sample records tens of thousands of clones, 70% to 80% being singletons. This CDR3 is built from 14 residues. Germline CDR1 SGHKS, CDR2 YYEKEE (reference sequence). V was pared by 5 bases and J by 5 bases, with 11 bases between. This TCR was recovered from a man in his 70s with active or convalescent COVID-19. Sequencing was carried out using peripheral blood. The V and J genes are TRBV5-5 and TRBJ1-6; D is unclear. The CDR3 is CASSSVTNNSPLHF. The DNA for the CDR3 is TGTGCCAGCAGTTCAGTAACCAATAATTCACCCCTCCACTTT.